The clone carrying this T cell receptor (beta chain) appeared a single time. The data stem from a study of blood T cell repertoires in COVID-19. As for the study in general: Samples of COVID-19 (acute and convalescent) were obtained from the United States, Italy and Spain. T cells, B-cell-depleted T cells, or PBMCs supplied cDNA or gDNA.

The CDR3 extends over 16 amino acids. Germline loops: CDR1 SGHTA, CDR2 FQGNSA. Between the trimmed V and J ends, which lost 1 base and 8 bases, there was a span of 17 bases. Per the original methods: Estimation of nucleated cell counts relied on the amplification of reference gene primers. TCRdb's table, derived via immunoSEQ multiplex PCR, lists solely in-frame clones and lacks some. Clone size and the V and J calls come from that table; the DNA yielded D and trimming. Of about 190,000 clones in the sample, around 84% were seen once. This chain connects TRBV7-2 to TRBJ1-4; tentatively, D is TRBD1 (5 bases). The TCR was taken from a human donor in a cohort sampled during active COVID-19. Sample: peripheral blood. The CDR3 loop is CASSLGVGRWGEKLFF. The CDR3 bases are TGTGCCAGCAGCTTAGGGGTCGGACGATGGGGCGAAAAACTGTTTTTT. The variable domain in full, completed from reference TRBV7-2 and TRBJ1-4, reads GAGVSQSPSNKVTEKGKDVELRCDPISGHTALYWYRQSLGQGLEFLIYFQGNSAPDKSGLPSDRFSAERTGGSVSTLTIQRTQQEDSAVYLCASSLGVGRWGEKLFFGSGTQLSVL.